This T cell receptor (beta chain) was retrieved from a study of blood T cell repertoires in COVID-19. About the study: Sources were T cells, B-cell-depleted T cells, or PBMCs; the material itself was cDNA or gDNA.

This clone was detected a few times. Some clones are missing from TCRdb's copy, which holds only in-frame ones; the method was immunoSEQ multiplex PCR. The profile shows 270,000 or so clones, around 81% of them singletons. The V and J ends lost 4 bases and 8 bases, in that order; junction bases with no gene match: 17. The CDR3 is 17 residues long. Germline CDR1 reads MNHEY; CDR2 reads SMNVEV (reference sequence). The TCR was taken from a woman aged 55 to 70 with active or convalescent COVID-19. Sequencing used peripheral blood. The V and J genes are TRBV27 and TRBJ2-1; 7 bases match TRBD2. The CDR3 region is CASSSGLRRLARHEQFF. Here the CDR3 DNA reads TGTGCCAGCAGTTCCGGGCTGCGCCGACTAGCTAGGCATGAGCAGTTCTTC.